These 9 T cell receptor beta chains share one sample of origin, sequenced in a study of T cell responses to AZD1222 COVID-19 vaccine (dated by TCRdb to the early 2020s). The protocol used for the library was the immunoSEQ multiplex PCR assay. Sourced from immuneACCESS, this table was stored by TCRdb with only in-frame sequences that have V and J called. A share of the clones is absent; for the studies checked, an unresolved V gene accounts for under half, and the remainder has no known explanation. The sample table lists about 93,000 clones, 75% to 90% of them with a count of one. Under 3% of the sample is taken by the ten largest. Sample time point, as interpreted from the label and publication: about 28 days (+/-7) after the second vaccine dose. The material sequenced was peripheral blood, taken 28 days after the second AZD1222 dose. The source is an adult who received the AZD1222 COVID-19 vaccine.

In nucleotides, the CDR3 is TGCGCCAGCAGCGAACCCCAAGAGACCCAGTACTTC. Protein product: CASSEPQETQYF. The chain recombines TRBV5-1 with TRBJ2-5, with D uncertain. V was cut by 4 bases and J by 1 base, with 5 bases left in between. The germline gives CDR1 SGHRS, CDR2 YFSETQ. The CDR3 extends over 12 amino acids.

V is TRBV25-1 and J is TRBJ2-3, with 7 positions matching TRBD2. Trimming took 2 bases from V and 7 from J; bases not matched to a gene: 6. Germline values: CDR1 MGHDK, CDR2 SYGVNS. The CDR3 runs to 14 residues. The chain's CDR3 is CASSEAGEVNTQYF. CDR3 DNA sequence: TGTGCCAGCAGTGAAGCGGGGGAGGTCAATACGCAGTATTTT.

The chain joins TRBV7-9 to TRBJ2-2; unclear D gene. Germline V CDR1 and CDR2: SEHNR, FQNEAQ (reference sequence). The CDR3 runs 18 residues. V lost 4 bases to trimming and J lost 1 base, with 19 bases between them. CDR3 in amino acids: CASSSPYPRVLNTGELFF. The CDR3 DNA is TGTGCCAGCAGCTCCCCCTACCCCCGGGTCCTGAACACCGGGGAGCTGTTTTTT.

The rearrangement uses TRBV5-1 and TRBJ2-3; D might be TRBD1 (6 bases). The length of the CDR3 is 16 residues. CDR1 and CDR2 (germline): SGHRS, YFSETQ. V was cut by 5 bases and J by 0 bases, with 16 bases left in between. This chain's CDR3 is CASSTPWGHSTDTQYF. The CDR3 coding sequence is TGCGCCAGCAGTACCCCCTGGGGACATAGCACAGATACGCAGTATTTT.

The chain joins TRBV6-5 to TRBJ1-4, with TRBD1 as a possible D gene (6 bases). Trimming took 6 bases from V and 3 from J, leaving 14 bases between them. The CDR3 loop spans 15 amino acids. Germline V gene sequence: CDR1 MNHEY, CDR2 SVGAGI. The CDR3 sequence: CASRPLDRPNEKLFF. CDR3 bases: TGTGCCAGCAGACCCTTGGACAGACCTAATGAAAAACTGTTTTTT.

The chain employs TRBV18 and TRBJ2-1; 7 nucleotides align to TRBD2. The CDR3 is 15 residues long. CDR1 KGHSH and CDR2 LQKENI come from the germline V gene. Trimming at V came to 4 bases and at J to 7 bases, leaving 10 bases not matched to a gene. The CDR3 DNA reads TGTGCCAGCTCACGGGGAGGGAGTGGCCTAAATGAGCAGTTCTTC. It is translated as CASSRGGSGLNEQFF. The whole variable domain, filled in from reference TRBV18 and TRBJ2-1, reads NAGVMQNPRHLVRRRGQEARLRCSPMKGHSHVYWYRQLPEEGLKFMVYLQKENIIDESGMPKERFSAEFPKEGPSILRIQQVVRGDSAAYFCASSRGGSGLNEQFFGPGTRLTVL.

This clone was seen a few times. The sample carries other DNA sequences with the same CDR3. The chain carries TRBV6-1 and TRBJ1-6; 10 positions match TRBD1. The germline V gene encodes CDR1 MNHNS and CDR2 SASEGT. The CDR3 covers 15 residues. V was pared by 1 base and J by 7 bases, with 1 base of the junction left unmatched. CDR3: CASSEGTGGNSPLHF. The CDR3 DNA sequence: TGTGCCAGCAGTGAAGGGACAGGGGGAAATTCACCCCTCCACTTT.

The CDR3 spells CASSYRNYEQYF. The CDR3, as DNA: TGTGCCAGCAGTTACAGGAATTACGAGCAGTACTTC. The chain carries TRBV7-9 and TRBJ2-7, with a weak D call TRBD1 (5 bases). V was clipped by 6 bases and J by 4 bases, with 10 bases between them. This CDR3 comprises 12 residues. Germline values: CDR1 SEHNR, CDR2 FQNEAQ (reference sequence).

V usage is TRBV4-2 and J usage is TRBJ2-7; 7 bases line up with TRBD1. J gave up 2 bases and V 4 bases, and 8 bases lay outside the gene matches. The CDR3 extends over 15 amino acids. From germline, CDR1 is LGHNA and CDR2 YNFKEQ. The CDR3 DNA sequence: TGTGCCAGCAGCCGGTTGGCAGGGACAGCCTACGAGCAGTACTTC. Its translation is CASSRLAGTAYEQYF.